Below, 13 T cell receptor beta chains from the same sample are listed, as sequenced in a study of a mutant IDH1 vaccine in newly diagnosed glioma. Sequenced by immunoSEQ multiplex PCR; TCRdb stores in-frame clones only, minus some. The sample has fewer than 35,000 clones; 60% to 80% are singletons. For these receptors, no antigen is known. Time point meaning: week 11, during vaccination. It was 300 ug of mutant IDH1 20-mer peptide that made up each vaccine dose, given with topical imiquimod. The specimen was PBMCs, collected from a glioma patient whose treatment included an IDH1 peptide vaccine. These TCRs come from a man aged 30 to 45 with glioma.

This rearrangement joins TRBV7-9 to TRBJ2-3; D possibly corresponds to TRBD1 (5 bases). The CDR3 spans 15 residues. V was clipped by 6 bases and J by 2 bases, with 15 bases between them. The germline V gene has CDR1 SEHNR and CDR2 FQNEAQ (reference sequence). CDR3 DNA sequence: TGTGCCAGCAGTTTCGTAGGCAGGGCCACAGATACGCAGTATTTT. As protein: CASSFVGRATDTQYF.

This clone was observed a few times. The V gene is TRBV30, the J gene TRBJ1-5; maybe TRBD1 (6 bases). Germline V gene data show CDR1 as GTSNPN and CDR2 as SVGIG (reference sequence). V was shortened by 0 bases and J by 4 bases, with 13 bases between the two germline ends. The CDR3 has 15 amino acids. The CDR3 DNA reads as TGTGCCTGGAGTGTAGGGGGGGATCCTAATCAGCCCCAGCATTTT. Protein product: CAWSVGGDPNQPQHF. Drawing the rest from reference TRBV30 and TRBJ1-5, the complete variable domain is SQTIHQWPATLVQPVGSPLSLECTVEGTSNPNLYWYRQAAGRGLQLLFYSVGIGQISSEVPQNLSASRPQDRQFILSSKKLLLSDSGFYLCAWSVGGDPNQPQHFGDGTRLSIL.

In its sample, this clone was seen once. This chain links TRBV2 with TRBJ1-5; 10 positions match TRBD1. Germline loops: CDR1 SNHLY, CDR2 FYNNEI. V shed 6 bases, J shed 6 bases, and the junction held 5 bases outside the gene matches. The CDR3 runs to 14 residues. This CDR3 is CASRRQGARQPQHF. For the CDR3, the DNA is TGTGCCAGCAGGAGACAGGGGGCACGTCAGCCCCAGCATTTT.

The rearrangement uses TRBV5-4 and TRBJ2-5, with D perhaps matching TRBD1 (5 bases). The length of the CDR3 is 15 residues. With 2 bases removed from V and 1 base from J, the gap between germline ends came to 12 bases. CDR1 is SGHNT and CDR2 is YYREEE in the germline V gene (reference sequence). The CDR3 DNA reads TGTGCCAGCAGCTTAGGGCCCAGGGTCCAAGAGACCCAGTACTTC. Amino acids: CASSLGPRVQETQYF.

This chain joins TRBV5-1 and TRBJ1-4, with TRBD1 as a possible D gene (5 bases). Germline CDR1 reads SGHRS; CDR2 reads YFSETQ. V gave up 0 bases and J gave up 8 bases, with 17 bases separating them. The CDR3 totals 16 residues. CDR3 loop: CASSLEPGAGGEKLFF. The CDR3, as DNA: TGCGCCAGCAGCTTGGAACCCGGGGCGGGAGGGGAAAAACTGTTTTTT.

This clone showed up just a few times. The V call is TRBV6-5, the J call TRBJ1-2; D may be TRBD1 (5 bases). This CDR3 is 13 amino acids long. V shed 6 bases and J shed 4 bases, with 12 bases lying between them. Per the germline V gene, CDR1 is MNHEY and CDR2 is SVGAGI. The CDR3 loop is CASSRRQIYGYTF. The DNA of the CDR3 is TGTGCCAGCAGCCGAAGACAGATCTATGGCTACACCTTC.

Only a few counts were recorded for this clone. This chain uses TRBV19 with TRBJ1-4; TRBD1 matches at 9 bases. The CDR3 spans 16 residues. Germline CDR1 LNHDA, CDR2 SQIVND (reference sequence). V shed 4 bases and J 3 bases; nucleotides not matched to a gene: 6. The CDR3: CASSRRQGDPNEKLFF. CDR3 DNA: TGTGCCAGTAGTAGACGACAGGGGGACCCTAATGAAAAACTGTTTTTT.

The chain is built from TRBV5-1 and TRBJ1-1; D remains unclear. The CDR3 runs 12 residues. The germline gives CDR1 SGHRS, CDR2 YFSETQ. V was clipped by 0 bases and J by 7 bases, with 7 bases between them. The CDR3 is CASSLDWGEAFF. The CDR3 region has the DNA TGCGCCAGCAGCTTGGACTGGGGTGAAGCTTTCTTT.

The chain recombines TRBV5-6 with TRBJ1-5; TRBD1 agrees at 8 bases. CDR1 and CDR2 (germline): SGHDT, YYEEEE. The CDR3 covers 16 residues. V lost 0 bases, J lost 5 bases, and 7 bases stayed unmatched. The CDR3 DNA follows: TGTGCCAGCAGCTTGGGAAGACAGGGGTGGGATCAGCCCCAGCATTTT. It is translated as CASSLGRQGWDQPQHF.

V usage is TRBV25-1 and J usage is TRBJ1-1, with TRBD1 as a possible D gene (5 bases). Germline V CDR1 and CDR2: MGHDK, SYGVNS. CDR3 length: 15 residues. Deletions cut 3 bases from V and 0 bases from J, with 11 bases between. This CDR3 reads CASSDIQAVNTEAFF. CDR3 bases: TGTGCCAGCAGTGATATACAGGCTGTGAACACTGAAGCTTTCTTT.

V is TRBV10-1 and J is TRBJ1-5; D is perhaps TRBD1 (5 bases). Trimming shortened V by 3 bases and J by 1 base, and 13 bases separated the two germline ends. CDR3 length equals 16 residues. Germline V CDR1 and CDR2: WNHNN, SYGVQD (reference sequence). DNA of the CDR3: TGCGCCAGCAGTGAAAAGGGGACGCAAAGCAATCAGCCCCAGCATTTT. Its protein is CASSEKGTQSNQPQHF.

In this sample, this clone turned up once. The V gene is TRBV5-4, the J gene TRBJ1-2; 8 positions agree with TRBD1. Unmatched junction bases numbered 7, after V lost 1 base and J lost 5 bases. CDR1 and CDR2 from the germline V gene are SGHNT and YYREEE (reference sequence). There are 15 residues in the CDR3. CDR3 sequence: CASSLPTGDGYGYTF. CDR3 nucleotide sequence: TGTGCCAGCAGCTTGCCGACAGGGGACGGGTATGGCTACACCTTC.

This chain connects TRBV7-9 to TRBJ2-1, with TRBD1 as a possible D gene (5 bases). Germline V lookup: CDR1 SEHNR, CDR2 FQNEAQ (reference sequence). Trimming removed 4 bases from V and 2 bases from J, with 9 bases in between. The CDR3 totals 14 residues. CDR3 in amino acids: CASSSPTAYNEQFF. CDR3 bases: TGTGCCAGCAGCTCACCGACAGCCTACAATGAGCAGTTCTTC.